Listed here is a single T cell receptor (beta chain). Assignment of participants to cohorts was predicated upon participant-reported clinical history. Original analysis: It was from reference gene primer amplification that nucleated cell counts were estimated. The repertoire was sequenced with immunoSEQ multiplex PCR; TCRdb's copy has only in-frame clones and lacks some. From that table come the V and J calls and clone size; the DNA was used to work out D and trimming. This sample has roughly 430,000 clones, with 70% to 90% found just once. With 1 base removed from V and 0 bases from J, the gap between germline ends came to 16 bases. This CDR3 is built from 18 residues. Germline CDR1 is SGHTA and CDR2 is FQGNSA. The data are from a study of blood T cell repertoires in COVID-19. Study in general: Sources were T cells, B-cell-depleted T cells, or PBMCs; the material itself was cDNA or gDNA.

The V call is TRBV7-2, the J call TRBJ1-3; D is perhaps TRBD1 (5 bases). Source material: PBMCs or T cells enriched from blood (not recorded which). The clonotype was recovered from a woman aged 40 to 50 with acute COVID-19. The CDR3 DNA sequence: TGTGCCAGCAGCTTAGGGGCATGGGGCAGGGACTCTGGAAACACCATATATTTT. Translating it yields CASSLGAWGRDSGNTIYF.